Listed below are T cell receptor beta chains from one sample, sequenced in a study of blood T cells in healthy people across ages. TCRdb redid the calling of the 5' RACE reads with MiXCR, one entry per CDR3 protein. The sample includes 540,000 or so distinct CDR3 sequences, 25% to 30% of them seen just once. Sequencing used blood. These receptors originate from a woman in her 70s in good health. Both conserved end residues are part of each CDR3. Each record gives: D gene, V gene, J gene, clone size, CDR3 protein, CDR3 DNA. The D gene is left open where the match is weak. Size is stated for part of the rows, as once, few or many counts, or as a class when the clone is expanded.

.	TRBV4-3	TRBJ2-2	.	CASSQEPRNTGELFF	TGCGCCAGCAGCCAAGAACCGAGGAACACCGGGGAGCTGTTTTTT
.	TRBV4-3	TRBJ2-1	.	CASSQGLAGHNEQFF	TGCGCCAGCAGCCAAGGCCTGGCAGGGCACAATGAGCAGTTCTTC
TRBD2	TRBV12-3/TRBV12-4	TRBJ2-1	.	CASRSGLAGVAGQFF	TGTGCCAGCCGCTCCGGACTAGCGGGGGTTGCGGGGCAGTTCTTC
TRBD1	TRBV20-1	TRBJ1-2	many	CSARDGGQGPYGYTF	TGCAGTGCTAGAGATGGGGGACAGGGCCCGTATGGCTACACCTTC
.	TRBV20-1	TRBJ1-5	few	CSARDSGTQPQHF	TGCAGTGCTAGAGATTCGGGGACTCAGCCCCAGCATTTT
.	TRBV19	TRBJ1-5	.	CATQVDRNQPQHF	TGTGCCACCCAGGTTGATCGCAATCAGCCCCAGCATTTT
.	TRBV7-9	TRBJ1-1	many	CASSLQGWNTEAFF	TGTGCCAGCAGCTTACAGGGGTGGAACACTGAAGCTTTCTTT
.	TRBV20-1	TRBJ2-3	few	CSASGSADTQYF	TGCAGTGCTAGCGGGAGTGCAGATACGCAGTATTTT
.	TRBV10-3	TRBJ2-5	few	CAISELELQETQYF	TGTGCCATCAGTGAACTAGAACTACAAGAGACCCAGTACTTC
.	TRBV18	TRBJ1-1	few	CASSPQEGTEAFF	TGTGCCAGCTCACCACAGGAAGGGACTGAAGCTTTCTTT
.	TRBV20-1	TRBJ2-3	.	CSAIGATSTDTQYF	TGCAGTGCTATCGGGGCGACTAGCACAGATACGCAGTATTTT
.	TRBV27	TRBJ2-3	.	CASSFLGTPPTDTQYF	TGTGCCAGCAGTTTCCTTGGGACGCCACCCACAGATACGCAGTATTTT
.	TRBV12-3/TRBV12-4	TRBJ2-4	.	CASSLGSRHLAKNIQYF	TGTGCCAGCAGTTTAGGGTCAAGACACCTAGCCAAAAACATTCAGTACTTC
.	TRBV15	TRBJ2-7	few	CATSRGTGYEQYF	TGTGCCACCAGCAGGGGTACAGGTTACGAGCAGTACTTC
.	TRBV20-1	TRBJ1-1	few	CSAKGGGSTGAFF	TGCAGTGCCAAGGGTGGCGGGTCCACTGGAGCTTTCTTT
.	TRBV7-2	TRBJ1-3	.	CASSLWKGSGNTIYF	TGTGCCAGCAGCCTCTGGAAGGGTTCTGGAAACACCATATATTTT
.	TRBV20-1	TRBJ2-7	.	CSARGPQDYEQYF	TGCAGTGCTAGGGGACCCCAGGACTACGAGCAGTACTTC
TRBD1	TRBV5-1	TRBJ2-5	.	CASSVGQAVETQYF	TGCGCCAGCAGCGTGGGACAGGCCGTGGAGACCCAGTACTTC
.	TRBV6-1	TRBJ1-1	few	CASSEATSHLF	TGTGCCAGCAGTGAAGCTACCAGTCACCTCTTT
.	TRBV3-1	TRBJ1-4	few	CASSQDRSGEKLFF	TGTGCCAGCAGCCAAGATCGTTCGGGGGAAAAACTGTTTTTT
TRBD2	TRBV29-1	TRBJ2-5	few	CSAGGGEETQYF	TGCAGCGCGGGGGGGGGCGAAGAGACCCAGTACTTC
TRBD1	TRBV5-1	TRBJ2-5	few	CASSYKDREQETQYF	TGCGCCAGCAGCTATAAGGACAGGGAGCAAGAGACCCAGTACTTC
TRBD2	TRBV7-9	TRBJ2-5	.	CASSATSVGETQYF	TGTGCCAGCAGCGCGACTAGCGTTGGAGAGACCCAGTACTTC
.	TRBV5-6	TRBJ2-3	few	CASSLLWTDRRDTQYF	TGTGCCAGCAGCTTGTTATGGACGGACAGAAGAGATACGCAGTATTTT
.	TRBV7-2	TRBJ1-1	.	CASSYTGTYEAFF	TGTGCCAGCAGCTACACCGGGACGTATGAAGCTTTCTTT
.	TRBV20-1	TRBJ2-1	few	CSGLGQRGKYNEQFF	TGCAGTGGGTTGGGTCAACGGGGGAAATACAATGAGCAGTTCTTC
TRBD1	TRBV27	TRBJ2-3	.	CASSLRTGDTQYF	TGTGCCAGCAGTTTACGGACAGGGGATACGCAGTATTTT
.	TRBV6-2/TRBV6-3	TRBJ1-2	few	CASSNDMTGLNYGYTF	TGTGCCAGCTCTAACGACATGACAGGACTAAACTATGGCTACACCTTC
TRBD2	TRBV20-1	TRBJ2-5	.	CSARDGLAVQETQYF	TGCAGTGCTAGAGATGGTCTAGCGGTCCAAGAGACCCAGTACTTC
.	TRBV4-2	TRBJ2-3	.	CASSQAGVEADTQYF	TGTGCCAGCAGTCAAGCTGGAGTAGAGGCAGATACGCAGTATTTT
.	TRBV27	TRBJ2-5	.	CASRFGIRGTQYF	TGTGCCAGCAGGTTTGGAATTCGGGGGACCCAGTACTTC
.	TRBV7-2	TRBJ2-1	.	CASSLQVDRRNEQFF	TGTGCCAGCAGCTTACAGGTAGACAGGAGGAATGAGCAGTTCTTC
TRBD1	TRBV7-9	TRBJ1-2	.	CASSFGEDRFNGYTF	TGTGCCAGCAGCTTTGGGGAGGACAGGTTTAATGGCTACACCTTC
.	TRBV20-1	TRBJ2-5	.	CSAPTPGETQYF	TGCAGTGCTCCCACTCCTGGCGAGACCCAGTACTTC
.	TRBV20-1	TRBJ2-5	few	CSAPALNAGTQYF	TGCAGTGCTCCGGCCCTGAACGCGGGGACCCAGTACTTC
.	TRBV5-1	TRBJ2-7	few	CASSLATGVGSYEQYF	TGCGCCAGCAGCTTAGCTACGGGGGTTGGCTCCTACGAGCAGTACTTC